The present TCR beta chain was sequenced within a study of a mutant IDH1 vaccine in newly diagnosed glioma (dated by TCRdb to the early 2020s). Background for the entire study: Of the 25 to 40 patients who were treated, about 62% were male and roughly 38% were female, and the mean age was roughly 40 years. Before enrollment, most patients had been given radiochemotherapy with temozolomide as standard therapy, while the rest had received either radiotherapy alone or temozolomide alone. Six visits were used for peripheral blood collection: V03 (baseline), V05, V07, V10, V12 and V13. For exploratory analyses, longitudinal TCRB deep sequencing was carried out in under 30 treated patients wherever samples were available. General findings and caveats noted by the study authors: According to the authors, sample limitations meant that analyses of patient blood samples could not be reproduced. Availability determined which PBMC samples were chosen for TCRB deep sequencing. Changes in the top peripheral T cell clonotypes picked up by TCRB sequencing did not appear to be linked to pseudoprogression. Vaccine-induced immune responses across multiple MHC alleles were detected in about 92% of patients.

The library was generated by the immunoSEQ multiplex PCR assay. Rearranged TCR beta chain sequences were amplified with the hsTCRB Kit following the manufacturer's protocol. An Illumina MiSeq was used to sequence the TCRB libraries. From the authors' description of their analysis: Demultiplexing, trimming and gene mapping were performed with the kit vendor's proprietary platform. As stored in TCRdb, this immuneACCESS dataset retains in-frame rearrangements with V and J assigned. A fraction of the clones does not appear; measured against another copy, unresolved V genes explain less than half of the discrepancy, and the remainder lacks a known reason. D and trimming were read from the DNA, whereas the V and J calls and clone size are those reported in that table. The sample contains about 70,000 clones, around 80% of them found a single time. The biggest ten clones account for about 4.5% of the sample.

In the case of this clone: No antigen is known for it. There are no base qualities to consult, and no much larger clone falls within one base.

This specimen's time point label, per the study, means: baseline, week 1 (first vaccination visit). Reading the label with the study, this specimen's treatment or condition is: pre-vaccination baseline after standard-of-care therapy. All donors had newly diagnosed IDH1-mutant astrocytomas of WHO grade 3 or 4 that showed loss of nuclear ATRX. The samples were drawn from NOA16, a multicentre, single-arm, open-label phase I trial in Germany that tested a mutant IDH1 peptide vaccine in humans for the first time. Visit V03 blood draws served as the baseline sample for immunogenicity testing. Genomic DNA for TCRB sequencing was extracted from EDTA blood using the DNeasy Blood and Tissue Kit. Counted from cysteine to phenylalanine, this CDR3 has 16 amino acids. The sequence is cut down to CDR3 DNA, 48 bases in frame from base 1. Sequences ENHRY (CDR1) and SYGVKD (CDR2) are obtained from the germline V gene. Trimming removed 2 bases from V and 1 base from J; the gene matches leave 2 bases unexplained.

The receptor was derived from a young woman with glioma. Some clones in this sample may be carry-over from other donors' samples. This chain joins TRBV10-3 to TRBJ2-5; the junction holds 12 bases that match TRBD2. This specimen was peripheral blood mononuclear cells (PBMCs), taken from a glioma patient treated with radiotherapy, temozolomide or both. Here is the DNA: TGTGCCATCAGTGAGCCTAGCGGGAGGGCCCAAGAGACCCAGTACTTC. Protein translation: CAISEPSGRAQETQYF.